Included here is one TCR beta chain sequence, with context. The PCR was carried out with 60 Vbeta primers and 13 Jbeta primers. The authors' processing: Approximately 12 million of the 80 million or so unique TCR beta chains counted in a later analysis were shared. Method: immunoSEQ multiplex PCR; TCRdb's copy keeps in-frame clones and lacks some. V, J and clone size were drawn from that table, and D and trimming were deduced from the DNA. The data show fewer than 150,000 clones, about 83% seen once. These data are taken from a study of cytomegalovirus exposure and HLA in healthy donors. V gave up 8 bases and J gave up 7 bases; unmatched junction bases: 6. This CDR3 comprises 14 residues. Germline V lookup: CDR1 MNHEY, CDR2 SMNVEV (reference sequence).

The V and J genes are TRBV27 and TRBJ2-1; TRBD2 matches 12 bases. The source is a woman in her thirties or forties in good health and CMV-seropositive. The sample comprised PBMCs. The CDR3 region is CASGLAGGRNEQFF. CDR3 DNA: TGTGCCAGCGGGCTAGCGGGAGGGCGGAATGAGCAGTTCTTC.